This entry is about one TCR beta chain. No antigen is known for it. This sample stems from a study of long-term antiretroviral therapy in people with HIV. For the study at large: It was about a decade before the 2015 immediate-ART recommendation that the earliest samples were taken.

At the survey level, the v3.0 immunoSEQ assay was run. The repertoire was sequenced with immunoSEQ multiplex PCR; TCRdb's copy has only in-frame clones and lacks some. Counted here are roughly 18,000 clones, 91% occurring once; the ten biggest clones make up 9.5% to 10%. Regarding the study as a whole: Unavailable data included ART adherence, viral resistance and therapy changes (switches in treatment). Whichever time point was examined, clones expanded before ART dominated the repertoire.

The V and J ends lost 0 bases and 7 bases, in that order; junction bases with no gene match: 5. CDR1 MNHEY and CDR2 SVGAGI come from the germline V gene. The CDR3 contains 16 residues. Held in samples before DNA extraction were roughly 0.95-11 million cryopreserved PBMC. This sample comprised unsorted PBMCs, obtained 3 years after starting antiretroviral therapy. The sequence came from a man aged 50 to 59 with HIV. The rearrangement joins TRBV6-5 to TRBJ1-4; 10 nucleotides align to TRBD1. In nucleotides, the CDR3 is TGTGCCAGCAGTTACTCGAAGGGACAGGGGAGTGAAAAACTGTTTTTT. This sequence encodes CASSYSKGQGSEKLFF.